Each of the 2 T cell receptor beta chains below was sequenced from the same sample in a study of cytomegalovirus exposure and HLA in healthy donors. The study ran its PCR with 60 Vbeta and 13 Jbeta primers. Data came from immunoSEQ multiplex PCR; TCRdb stores just in-frame clones and leaves some out. The data contain about 140,000 clones, roughly 80% of them seen just once; the ten biggest clones take up about 3.5%. Sequencing input: PBMCs. These receptor sequences come from a man aged 35 to 55 in good health and CMV-seronegative.

The chain uses TRBV4-1 and TRBJ1-5; a possible D gene is TRBD1 (5 bases). The CDR3 covers 16 residues. Germline CDR1 reads MGHRA; CDR2 reads YSYEKL. V shed 2 bases and J shed 2 bases, with 13 bases lying between them. CDR3 protein: CASSQPSGVRNQPQHF. CDR3 DNA: TGCGCCAGCAGCCAACCTTCGGGGGTTCGCAATCAGCCCCAGCATTTT.

The V call is TRBV7-9, the J call TRBJ1-1; TRBD1 is a possible D gene (6 bases). This CDR3 contains 14 residues. Trimming removed 7 bases from V and 7 bases from J, with 19 bases in between. Germline CDR1 is SEHNR and CDR2 is FQNEAQ (reference sequence). The CDR3 bases are TGTGCCAGCACCCTAGGCTGGGGGCACGGTGAAGCTTTCTTT. The encoded protein is CASTLGWGHGEAFF.